A selection of T cell receptor beta chains follows, all from one sample in a study of blood T cell repertoires in COVID-19. This table comes from immunoSEQ multiplex PCR, and its TCRdb copy is limited to in-frame clones, with some not included. The repertoire holds tens of thousands of clones, with 88% as singletons. Material: peripheral blood. Receptor source: a human donor in a cohort sampled during active COVID-19. CDR3s include the opening cysteine and the closing phenylalanine or tryptophan. The D gene is left open where the match is weak. Expanded clones get a size class; other rows say once, few or many, or leave the size out.

-	-	TRBV19	TRBJ1-5	CASRRGRGNQPQHF	TGTGCCAGTAGGCGCGGGCGGGGGAATCAGCCCCAGCATTTT
-	-	TRBV4-3	TRBJ2-3	CASSQEGRGADTQYF	TGCGCCAGCAGCCAAGAGGGGAGGGGGGCAGATACGCAGTATTTT
-	-	TRBV24-1	TRBJ1-2	CATHGDRDGYTF	TGTGCCACCCACGGGGATAGGGATGGCTACACCTTC
-	-	TRBV19	TRBJ1-2	CASSPTVRQVRGYTF	TGTGCCAGTAGTCCCACAGTGCGACAGGTCCGAGGCTACACCTTC
-	TRBD2	TRBV18	TRBJ2-2	CASSPRLQRGPNTGELFF	TGTGCCAGCTCACCACGGCTGCAGCGGGGGCCGAACACCGGGGAGCTGTTTTTT
-	TRBD2	TRBV5-1	TRBJ2-1	CASSPGPSGVRNEQFF	TGCGCCAGCAGCCCTGGTCCTAGCGGGGTAAGGAATGAGCAGTTCTTC
-	-	TRBV6-5	TRBJ2-1	CASRSASSYNEQFF	TGTGCCAGCCGTAGCGCGAGCTCCTACAATGAGCAGTTCTTC
-	TRBD2	TRBV11-3	TRBJ2-1	CASSPSGGAYNEQFF	TGTGCCAGCAGCCCGAGCGGGGGGGCCTACAATGAGCAGTTCTTC
-	TRBD2	TRBV9	TRBJ2-1	CASSVVLAGNNEQFF	TGTGCCAGCAGCGTAGTACTAGCGGGGAACAATGAGCAGTTCTTC
-	-	TRBV30	TRBJ2-2	CAWNGHVIANTGELFF	TGTGCCTGGAACGGTCATGTAATCGCGAACACCGGGGAGCTGTTTTTT
-	-	TRBV7-2	TRBJ2-5	CASSSPRGRETQYF	TGTGCCAGCAGCTCCCCCAGGGGCCGAGAGACCCAGTACTTC
-	-	TRBV7-9	TRBJ2-7	CASSLAGWASYEQYF	TGTGCCAGCAGCTTGGCGGGGTGGGCCTCCTACGAGCAGTACTTC
-	-	TRBV6-2/TRBV6-3	TRBJ1-2	CASSYRRLEGYTF	TGTGCCAGCAGTTACCGCAGGCTTGAGGGCTACACCTTC
-	-	TRBV19	TRBJ1-1	CATKVSIDWNTEAFF	TGTGCCACTAAAGTGAGCATAGACTGGAACACTGAAGCTTTCTTT
-	-	TRBV6-2/TRBV6-3	TRBJ1-5	CASSYRGGGLGSNQPQHF	TGTGCCAGCAGTTACAGGGGCGGGGGATTAGGAAGCAATCAGCCCCAGCATTTT
-	TRBD1	TRBV18	TRBJ1-2	CASSPDRVHGYTF	TGTGCCAGCTCTCCTGACAGGGTCCATGGCTACACCTTC
-	TRBD2	TRBV5-8	TRBJ2-5	CASSLWTSGGQETQYF	TGTGCCAGCAGCCTCTGGACTAGCGGGGGGCAAGAGACCCAGTACTTC
once	-	TRBV18	TRBJ1-2	CASSPETNYGYTF	TGTGCCAGCTCACCTGAGACTAACTATGGCTACACCTTC
-	-	TRBV6-2/TRBV6-3	TRBJ1-2	CASSYSWTVSVSYTF	TGTGCCAGCAGTTACTCTTGGACTGTCAGCGTCAGCTACACCTTC
-	-	TRBV6-2/TRBV6-3	TRBJ1-5	CASSYSPRVKDQPQHF	TGTGCCAGCAGTTACTCACCCAGGGTTAAGGATCAGCCCCAGCATTTT
many	TRBD2	TRBV13	TRBJ2-3	CASSLLAGSTDTQYF	TGTGCCAGCAGCCTATTAGCGGGGAGCACAGATACGCAGTATTTT
-	-	TRBV12-3/TRBV12-4	TRBJ2-5	CASSFTGQETQYF	TGTGCCAGCAGTTTTACGGGACAAGAGACCCAGTACTTC
-	TRBD2	TRBV6-4	TRBJ2-5	CASNTTSGGETQYF	TGTGCCAGCAATACGACTAGCGGGGGAGAGACCCAGTACTTC
medium-sized	-	TRBV1	TRBJ1-3	CTSSHSPRGSGNTIYF	TGCACCAGCAGCCATTCACCCCGGGGCTCTGGAAACACCATATATTTT
once	-	TRBV9	TRBJ1-1	CASSAQEQGNTEAFF	TGTGCCAGCAGCGCACAGGAACAGGGGAACACTGAAGCTTTCTTT
-	-	TRBV7-8	TRBJ1-1	CASSETGGFVNTEAFF	TGTGCCAGCAGCGAGACGGGGGGATTTGTGAACACTGAAGCTTTCTTT
-	-	TRBV27	TRBJ2-5	CASSPNTTPETQYF	TGTGCCAGCAGCCCCAATACTACCCCGGAGACCCAGTACTTC
once	-	TRBV10-3	TRBJ2-7	CAIGSSSYEQYF	TGTGCCATCGGATCTAGCTCCTACGAGCAGTACTTC
-	TRBD1	TRBV6-5	TRBJ1-1	CASSFQTGGGEAFF	TGTGCCAGCAGTTTTCAAACAGGGGGTGGTGAAGCTTTCTTT
-	TRBD1	TRBV5-1	TRBJ1-1	CASSLTGQGATEAFF	TGCGCCAGCAGCTTGACCGGACAGGGGGCAACTGAAGCTTTCTTT
-	-	TRBV6-2/TRBV6-3	TRBJ2-5	CASSYPLRISGYHQETQYF	TGTGCCAGCAGTTACCCCTTAAGAATTAGCGGATACCACCAAGAGACCCAGTACTTC
-	TRBD2	TRBV10-1	TRBJ2-5	CASSESWASGEETQYF	TGCGCCAGCAGTGAGTCTTGGGCTAGCGGGGAAGAGACCCAGTACTTC
-	-	TRBV3-1/TRBV3-2	TRBJ2-6	CASSVRSGANVLTF	TGTGCCAGCAGCGTTCGCTCTGGGGCCAACGTCCTGACTTTC
-	-	TRBV14	TRBJ2-1	CASSLGTGKQFF	TGTGCCAGCAGCCTTGGTACCGGGAAGCAGTTCTTC
-	TRBD1	TRBV7-9	TRBJ1-1	CASSARQGEAFF	TGTGCCAGCAGCGCGCGACAGGGAGAAGCTTTCTTT
-	TRBD1	TRBV7-2	TRBJ1-2	CASSSHRGHGYTF	TGTGCCAGCAGCTCCCACAGGGGACATGGCTACACCTTC
-	TRBD2	TRBV5-6	TRBJ2-1	CASSFGAGAYNEQFF	TGTGCCAGCAGCTTCGGAGCGGGGGCCTACAATGAGCAGTTCTTC
-	-	TRBV29-1	TRBJ2-7	CSVELRGGSPYEQYF	TGCAGCGTCGAACTTCGAGGGGGAAGCCCCTACGAGCAGTACTTC
-	TRBD1	TRBV19	TRBJ2-5	CASSSDRAFQETQYF	TGTGCCAGTAGTTCGGACAGGGCCTTCCAAGAGACCCAGTACTTC
-	-	TRBV5-6	TRBJ1-2	CASSRDTNYGYTF	TGTGCCAGCAGCCGGGACACCAACTATGGCTACACCTTC
-	-	TRBV12-3/TRBV12-4	TRBJ1-1	CASSLAVLFEAFF	TGTGCCAGCAGTTTGGCGGTTCTTTTTGAAGCTTTCTTT
-	TRBD2	TRBV24-1	TRBJ2-3	CATSDGLAMADTQYF	TGTGCCACCAGTGATGGACTAGCGATGGCAGATACGCAGTATTTT
once	TRBD1	TRBV19	TRBJ2-7	CASSTPGTGGYEQYF	TGTGCCAGTAGTACCCCCGGGACAGGGGGATACGAGCAGTACTTC
-	-	TRBV4-3	TRBJ2-7	CASSQDDGAGYEQYF	TGCGCCAGCAGCCAAGATGATGGGGCGGGGTACGAGCAGTACTTC
-	-	TRBV7-9	TRBJ1-1	CASSLWRGGTEAFF	TGTGCCAGCAGCCTATGGAGGGGTGGCACTGAAGCTTTCTTT
-	-	TRBV10-3	TRBJ1-5	CAIKDPRGDQPQHF	TGTGCCATCAAAGACCCCAGGGGTGATCAGCCCCAGCATTTT
-	-	TRBV9	TRBJ1-1	CASSVGRGRAEAFF	TGTGCCAGCAGCGTAGGCAGGGGACGGGCTGAAGCTTTCTTT
-	TRBD1	TRBV6-6	TRBJ1-5	CASSLLGTGINQPQHF	TGTGCCAGCAGCCTACTTGGGACAGGAATAAATCAGCCCCAGCATTTT
-	TRBD1	TRBV30	TRBJ2-5	CAWSAGGETQYF	TGTGCCTGGAGCGCAGGGGGCGAGACCCAGTACTTC
-	TRBD1	TRBV30	TRBJ1-3	CAWSRLGTVGNTIYF	TGTGCCTGGAGTCGGCTCGGGACAGTAGGAAACACCATATATTTT
-	TRBD1	TRBV6-6	TRBJ1-2	CASSTPGQGAGGYTF	TGTGCCAGCAGTACGCCGGGACAGGGGGCGGGAGGCTACACCTTC
-	-	TRBV5-4	TRBJ2-7	CASSSGPGELSYEQYF	TGTGCCAGCAGCTCGGGTCCGGGGGAACTTTCCTACGAGCAGTACTTC
-	-	TRBV4-1	TRBJ1-1	CASSRSGTMNTEAFF	TGCGCCAGCAGCCGTTCCGGGACAATGAACACTGAAGCTTTCTTT
-	-	TRBV30	TRBJ2-2	CAWDTVNTGELFF	TGTGCCTGGGATACAGTGAACACCGGGGAGCTGTTTTTT
-	-	TRBV15	TRBJ2-7	CATSRDNSPSYEQYF	TGTGCCACCAGCAGAGATAATAGCCCATCCTACGAGCAGTACTTC
-	-	TRBV9	TRBJ2-5	CASSASEGVIQETQYF	TGTGCCAGCAGCGCCTCTGAGGGGGTGATCCAAGAGACCCAGTACTTC
-	TRBD2	TRBV27	TRBJ2-3	CASSPLAGGPDTQYF	TGTGCCAGCAGTCCACTAGCGGGGGGGCCGGATACGCAGTATTTT
-	TRBD2	TRBV11-2	TRBJ2-7	CASKPTGTTEQYF	TGTGCCAGCAAACCGACCGGGACTACCGAGCAGTACTTC